This T cell receptor (beta chain) is drawn from a study of T cells in Graves' hyperthyroidism and ophthalmopathy. Amplified regions were TCR beta CDR3 sequences from RNA transcripts. When the TCR CDR3 underwent first-round RT-PCR, the HTBI primer set was used. TCRdb fed the multiplex PCR reads into MiXCR, producing one record per CDR3 protein. The sample includes around 100,000 distinct CDR3 sequences, around 50% seen only once; the top ten take about 28%. V dropped 4 bases and J dropped 4; count of bases not matched to a gene: 3. The CDR3 sequence is 14 residues long. The germline gives CDR1 LNHDA, CDR2 SQIVND (reference sequence).

J is TRBJ1-5 and V is TRBV19; 8 nucleotides agree with TRBD1. Sequencing was done on a sample of blood. The receptor comes from a man aged 35-49 years with Graves' hyperthyroidism. CDR3 amino acids: CASSSGQGNQPQHF. The CDR3 region has the DNA TGTGCCAGTAGTAGCGGACAGGGAAATCAGCCCCAGCATTTT.